These 23 T cell receptor beta chains originate from one sample sequenced in a study of blood T cell repertoires in COVID-19. Only in-frame clones appear in the TCRdb table, and some are missing; sequencing was by immunoSEQ multiplex PCR. The sample comprises approximately 60,000 clones, about four fifths of which are singletons, and approximately 3.5% rests with the top ten. Material: peripheral blood. These receptors were collected from a woman aged 80 or over with acute or convalescent COVID-19.

This chain connects TRBV7-8 to TRBJ2-5, with D tentatively TRBD1 (6 bases). The germline V gene encodes CDR1 SGHVS and CDR2 FQNEAQ. The CDR3 totals 15 residues. Trimming removed 5 bases from V and 2 bases from J, with 15 bases in between. CDR3 nucleotide sequence: TGTGCCAGCAGCCGAGACAGGAGCTTTCAAGAGACCCAGTACTTC. It codes for CASSRDRSFQETQYF.

The gene calls are TRBV27 and TRBJ2-7, with a tentative D call TRBD2 (6 bases). V was pared by 6 bases and J by 5 bases, with 17 bases between. Germline values: CDR1 MNHEY, CDR2 SMNVEV (reference sequence). The CDR3 sequence is 14 residues long. CDR3 region: CASSLRDSRDEQYF. CDR3 bases: TGTGCCAGCAGCCTACGGGACTCTCGGGACGAGCAGTACTTC.

The chain uses TRBV28 and TRBJ2-5; D is unresolved. The CDR3 runs to 13 residues. Germline V gene lookup returns CDR1 MDHEN and CDR2 SYDVKM. Trimming pared 5 bases from V and 3 bases from J, leaving 10 bases between. The CDR3 region is CASSPPYKETQYF. DNA for the CDR3: TGTGCCAGCAGTCCCCCCTATAAAGAGACCCAGTACTTC.

This sequence joins TRBV29-1 and TRBJ1-1; TRBD1 might be the D (5 bases). Germline CDR1 and CDR2: SQVTM and ANQGSEA. This CDR3 comprises 14 residues. V lost 5 bases and J 3 bases, leaving 16 bases between the germline ends. The CDR3 sequence: CSVSNTIGDTEAFF. Here the CDR3 DNA reads TGCAGCGTTAGTAACACCATAGGGGACACTGAAGCTTTCTTT.

The J gene is TRBJ2-5, the V gene TRBV3-1 (or the pseudogene TRBV3-2), with 8 nucleotides matching TRBD1. J lost 7 bases, V lost 4 bases, and 14 bases had no gene match. The germline V gene encodes CDR1 LGHDT and CDR2 YNNKEL (reference sequence). The CDR3 has 16 residues. In nucleotides, the CDR3 is TGTGCCAGCAGCCTTATCCAGGGACAGGTTCTGGGGACCCAGTACTTC. Translated: CASSLIQGQVLGTQYF.

The chain recombines TRBV5-1 with TRBJ2-1; perhaps TRBD2 as D (5 bases). Per germline, CDR1 SGHRS and CDR2 YFSETQ. CDR3 length: 13 amino acids. V dropped 4 bases and J dropped 9 bases, with 14 bases sitting between them. The CDR3 DNA reads TGCGCCAGCAGCAGCACTAGTGGGAGTGAGCAGTTCTTC. Its protein product is CASSSTSGSEQFF.

The chain combines TRBV7-2 with TRBJ2-7; tentative D call: TRBD1 (7 bases). CDR1 and CDR2 (germline): SGHTA, FQGNSA. V was shortened by 5 bases and J by 3 bases, with 14 bases between the two germline ends. The CDR3 spans 14 residues. The CDR3 region is CASSRTGGVYEQYF. The CDR3 coding sequence is TGTGCCAGCAGCCGGACAGGAGGGGTCTACGAGCAGTACTTC.

The chain employs TRBV29-1 and TRBJ1-1, with no clear D. The CDR3 extends over 14 amino acids. Looked up from germline, CDR1 is SQVTM and CDR2 is ANQGSEA. Deletions cut 6 bases from V and 4 bases from J, with 18 bases between. CDR3 sequence reads: CSVQPGGVSTEAFF. Written as DNA, the CDR3 is TGCAGCGTGCAGCCAGGCGGGGTCAGCACTGAAGCTTTCTTT. The full variable domain, with the rest looked up from reference TRBV29-1 and TRBJ1-1, is SAVISQKPSRDICQRGTSLTIQCQVDSQVTMMFWYRQQPGQSLTLIATANQGSEATYESGFVIDKFPISRPNLTFSTLTVSNMSPEDSSIYLCSVQPGGVSTEAFFGQGTRLTVV.

The chain couples TRBV12-5 to TRBJ2-3; perhaps TRBD1 as D (6 bases). V was clipped by 1 base and J by 2 bases, with 10 bases between them. The CDR3 runs to 15 residues. Germline V gives CDR1 LGHNT, CDR2 FRNRAP. The CDR3 DNA follows: TGTGCTAGTGGTTTGGCAACAGGGTTCACAGATACGCAGTATTTT. Protein: CASGLATGFTDTQYF. Full variable domain (missing parts from reference TRBV12-5 and TRBJ2-3): DARVTQTPRHKVTEMGQEVTMRCQPILGHNTVFWYRQTMMQGLELLAYFRNRAPLDDSGMPKDRFSAEMPDATLATLKIQPSEPRDSAVYFCASGLATGFTDTQYFGPGTRLTVL.

V usage is TRBV18 and J usage is TRBJ1-1, with D unresolved. V shed 6 bases and J shed 1 base, with 9 bases lying between them. The CDR3 has 13 residues. CDR1 is KGHSH, CDR2 LQKENI, per germline. For the CDR3, the DNA is TGTGCCAGCTCTGAGCTGAAGAACACTGAAGCTTTCTTT. Translated, it gives CASSELKNTEAFF.

The chain joins TRBV5-1 to TRBJ1-6; D uncertain. Trimming removed 5 bases from V and 3 bases from J, with 9 bases in between. The CDR3 runs 14 residues. The germline CDR1 and CDR2 sequences are SGHRS and YFSETQ. The CDR3 sequence is CASSSESYNSPLHF. CDR3 nucleotides: TGCGCCAGCAGTAGTGAGAGCTATAATTCACCCCTCCACTTT. The whole variable domain, filled in from reference TRBV5-1 and TRBJ1-6, reads KAGVTQTPRYLIKTRGQQVTLSCSPISGHRSVSWYQQTPGQGLQFLFEYFSETQRNKGNFPGRFSGRQFSNSRSEMNVSTLELGDSALYLCASSSESYNSPLHFGNGTRLTVT.

The rearrangement links TRBV19 to TRBJ2-3, with 13 bases lining up with TRBD2. V shed 4 bases, J shed 2 bases, and the junction held 6 bases outside the gene matches. The CDR3 is 17 amino acids. Looked up from germline, CDR1 is LNHDA and CDR2 is SQIVND (reference sequence). The CDR3 DNA sequence: TGTGCCAGTAGTACGTCGGGACTAGCGGGATTCACAGATACGCAGTATTTT. Protein product: CASSTSGLAGFTDTQYF.

This clone appeared once. CDR3 nucleotides: TGTGCCATCAGTGGGCGACAGGATAACAATGAGCAGTTCTTC. Translated: CAISGRQDNNEQFF. The rearrangement uses TRBV10-3 and TRBJ2-1, with a weak D call TRBD1 (6 bases). Between the trimmed V and J ends, which lost 4 bases and 5 bases, there was a span of 12 bases. The CDR3 totals 14 residues. CDR1 ENHRY and CDR2 SYGVKD come from the germline V gene.

This chain connects TRBV5-1 to TRBJ2-3; possibly TRBD1 for D (8 bases). V gave up 4 bases and J gave up 6 bases, with 15 bases separating them. CDR3 length equals 14 residues. Germline CDR1 and CDR2: SGHRS and YFSETQ. The CDR3, as DNA: TGCGCCAGCAGCCGAGGACAGGGAGGGGATACGCAGTATTTT. Its protein is CASSRGQGGDTQYF.

CDR3 loop: CASSSDRVYGYTF. Written as DNA, the CDR3 is TGTGCCAGCAGCTCGGACAGGGTCTATGGCTACACCTTC. The rearrangement joins TRBV7-2 to TRBJ1-2; 8 bases are a match to TRBD1. V lost 4 bases, J lost 4 bases, and 2 bases stayed unmatched. The germline gives CDR1 SGHTA, CDR2 FQGNSA. The CDR3 has 13 amino acids.

The rearrangement joins TRBV5-1 to TRBJ1-2; TRBD1 is a possible D gene (6 bases). Germline values: CDR1 SGHRS, CDR2 YFSETQ. Between the trimmed V and J ends, which lost 0 bases and 5 bases, there was a span of 14 bases. The CDR3 contains 15 residues. CDR3 in DNA: TGCGCCAGCAGCTTGGTAGAGACAGGAAGGTATGGCTACACCTTC. Its protein product is CASSLVETGRYGYTF.

The chain employs TRBV19 and TRBJ2-1; 7 bases are a match to TRBD2. Germline-derived CDR1 and CDR2 are LNHDA and SQIVND (reference sequence). There are 14 residues in the CDR3. Trimming took 7 bases from V and 6 from J; bases not matched to a gene: 9. CDR3 nucleotide sequence: TGTGCCAGTACTGAGGGAGGGCCAATCAATGAGCAGTTCTTC. Its translation: CASTEGGPINEQFF.

The chain joins TRBV7-2 to TRBJ2-1; TRBD2 aligns across 12 bases. From germline, CDR1 is SGHTA and CDR2 FQGNSA. The junction had 8 bases not matched to a gene; V was cut back by 5 bases and J by 6 bases. The CDR3 sequence is 16 residues long. The CDR3 nucleotides read TGTGCCAGCAGCCTCAGGACTAGCGGGGTAGGCAATGAGCAGTTCTTC. Amino acid sequence: CASSLRTSGVGNEQFF.

The V gene is TRBV3-1 (or the pseudogene TRBV3-2), the J gene TRBJ2-1; 13 bases are shared with TRBD2. Losses at the gene ends were 3 bases for V and 7 bases for J; bases not matched to a gene: 6. The CDR3 is made up of 16 amino acids. Germline V gene data show CDR1 as LGHDT and CDR2 as YNNKEL (reference sequence). The CDR3 DNA reads as TGTGCCAGCAGCCAGCGACTAGCGGGGGGATGGAATGAGCAGTTCTTC. This encodes CASSQRLAGGWNEQFF.

The chain joins TRBV6-5 to TRBJ2-1; unclear D gene. Germline V lookup: CDR1 MNHEY, CDR2 SVGAGI. CDR3 length equals 13 residues. V gave up 0 bases and J gave up 6 bases, with 6 bases separating them. CDR3 sequence reads: CASSYSSGNEQFF. The CDR3 DNA reads as TGTGCCAGCAGTTACTCGAGTGGCAATGAGCAGTTCTTC.

This sequence joins TRBV30 and TRBJ2-2; 10 bases fit TRBD1. Germline V gene lookup returns CDR1 GTSNPN and CDR2 SVGIG (reference sequence). This CDR3 is 15 amino acids long. V lost 5 bases to trimming and J lost 5 bases; unmatched junction nucleotides: 8. The CDR3, as DNA: TGTGCCTGGGGGAGACAGGGGGCACGGACCGGGGAGCTGTTTTTT. Translated: CAWGRQGARTGELFF.

This clone was detected only once. This chain uses TRBV5-1 with TRBJ1-1, with D unclear. The CDR3 is 14 amino acids. With 2 bases removed from V and 5 bases from J, the gap between germline ends came to 13 bases. Germline assignment: CDR1 SGHRS and CDR2 YFSETQ. Here the CDR3 reads CASSLLTPATEAFF. CDR3 nucleotides: TGCGCCAGCAGCTTACTGACCCCAGCGACTGAAGCTTTCTTT.

CDR3 sequence (DNA): TGTGCCAGCAGCTTAAATTCGGGAACAGATACGCAGTATTTT. Translated: CASSLNSGTDTQYF. The rearrangement joins TRBV7-8 to TRBJ2-3, with a possible D match to TRBD2 (5 bases). The CDR3 has 14 amino acids. The germline V gene encodes CDR1 SGHVS and CDR2 FQNEAQ. V was cut by 2 bases and J by 3 bases, with 9 bases left in between.